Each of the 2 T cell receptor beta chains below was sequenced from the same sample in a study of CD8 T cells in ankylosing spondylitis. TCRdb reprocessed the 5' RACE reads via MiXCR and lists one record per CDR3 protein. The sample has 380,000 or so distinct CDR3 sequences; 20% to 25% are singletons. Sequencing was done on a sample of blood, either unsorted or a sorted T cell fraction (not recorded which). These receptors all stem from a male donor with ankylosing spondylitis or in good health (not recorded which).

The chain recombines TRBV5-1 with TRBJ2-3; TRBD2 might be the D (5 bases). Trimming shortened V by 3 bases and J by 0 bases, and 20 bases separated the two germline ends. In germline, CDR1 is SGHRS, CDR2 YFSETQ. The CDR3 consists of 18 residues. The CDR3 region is CASSSPREGRQSTDTQYF. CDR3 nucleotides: TGCGCCAGCAGCTCCCCCCGGGAAGGCAGACAAAGCACAGATACGCAGTATTTT. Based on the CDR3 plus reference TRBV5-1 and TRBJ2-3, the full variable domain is KAGVTQTPRYLIKTRGQQVTLSCSPISGHRSVSWYQQTPGQGLQFLFEYFSETQRNKGNFPGRFSGRQFSNSRSEMNVSTLELGDSALYLCASSSPREGRQSTDTQYFGPGTRLTVL.

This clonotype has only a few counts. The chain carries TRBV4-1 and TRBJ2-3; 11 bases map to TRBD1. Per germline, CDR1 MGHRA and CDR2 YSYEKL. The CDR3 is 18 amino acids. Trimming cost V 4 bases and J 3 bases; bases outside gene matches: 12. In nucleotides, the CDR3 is TGCGCCAGCAGCCCCCAAGTACCCGGGACAGGGGGAACAGATACGCAGTATTTT. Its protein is CASSPQVPGTGGTDTQYF.